This T cell receptor (beta chain) was obtained from a study of T-cell memory formation after mild COVID-19. As for the study in general: The TCR clusters were mostly specific to one donor. Study conclusions and caveats: Some clones that responded were present in memory (sampled pre-infection), which suggests cross-reactive memory joined. Largely, contracting CD4+ clones fell within CM and EM, and contracting CD8+ clones within EMRA.

This clonotype came up many times. Its antigen is as yet unknown. With constant-segment primers, 5'RACE yielded cDNA libraries of TCR alpha and TCR beta that carried sample barcodes and UMIs. TCRdb re-analysed the 5' RACE reads in MiXCR, keeping a single row per CDR3 protein. Here the sample spans approximately 450,000 distinct CDR3 sequences, 18% being singletons. The TCR was taken from an adult woman who had mild COVID-19 (a few samples of this study predate the infection). Cell type and time point are not known. Input material: PBMCs or a T cell subset sorted from them (not recorded which).

The CDR3 is CASSWSGTSGSSSYEQYF. Here the CDR3 DNA reads TGTGCCAGCAGCTGGTCCGGGACTAGCGGATCGAGCTCCTACGAGCAGTACTTC. The chain recombines TRBV7-8 with TRBJ2-7, with 11 bases lining up with TRBD2. V lost 4 bases and J lost 0; bases outside the gene matches: 11. CDR1 and CDR2 from the germline V gene are SGHVS and FQNEAQ. The CDR3 has 18 residues.